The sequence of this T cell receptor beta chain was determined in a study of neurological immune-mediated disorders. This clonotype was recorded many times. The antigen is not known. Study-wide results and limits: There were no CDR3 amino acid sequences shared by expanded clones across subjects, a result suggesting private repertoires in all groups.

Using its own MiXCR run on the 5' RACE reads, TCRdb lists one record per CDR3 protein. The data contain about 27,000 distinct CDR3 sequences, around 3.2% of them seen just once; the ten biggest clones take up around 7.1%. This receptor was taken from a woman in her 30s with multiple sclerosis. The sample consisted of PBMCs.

The CDR3 protein is CSARERDTQYF. The CDR3, as DNA: TGCAGTGCTAGAGAGAGAGATACGCAGTATTTT. The chain joins TRBV20-1 to TRBJ2-3; D call uncertain. This CDR3 is built from 11 residues. V lost 0 bases and J lost 5, with 3 bases in between. Germline V gives CDR1 DFQATT, CDR2 SNEGSKA (reference sequence).